These 28 T cell receptor beta chains were sequenced from one sample in a study of vaccination and CD4 T cells after COVID-19. Treatment indicated: roughly 10-day PBMC culture with coronavirus spike peptide pools or control peptides (ViraFEST assay). Researchers used the Oncomine TCR Beta short-read assay to sequence DNA from cultured CD4+ T cells. TCRdb redid the calling of the PCR reads with MiXCR, one entry per CDR3 protein. The sample holds about 15,000 distinct CDR3 sequences; about two fifths are singletons and the top ten take about 5.6%. Their recognized antigens are unknown. Material: CD4+ T cells from blood, cultured in vitro, obtained before SARS-CoV-2 vaccination. Receptors were obtained from a human donor who had recovered from COVID-19.

This clonotype has more than one count but fewer than ten. The J gene is TRBJ2-2, the V gene TRBV5-4; D may be TRBD2 (6 bases). The ends were cut back, 4 bases at V and 4 bases at J, with 17 bases in the middle. CDR1 is SGHNT and CDR2 is YYREEE in the germline V gene (reference sequence). CDR3 length equals 16 residues. CDR3 in DNA: TGTGCCAGCAGCGTGGCCGCCTGGCGGGGCACCGGGGAGCTGTTTTTT. Protein sequence: CASSVAAWRGTGELFF.

This chain joins TRBV6-1 and TRBJ2-4, with 7 nucleotides matching TRBD1. This CDR3 is built from 15 residues. The J segment lost 8 bases and the V segment lost 3 bases, leaving 10 bases of the junction unmatched. Germline V lookup: CDR1 MNHNS, CDR2 SASEGT. The CDR3 sequence: CASSDNPTGSDIQYF. The CDR3 DNA reads as TGTGCCAGCAGTGACAACCCGACAGGGTCGGACATTCAGTACTTC.

This clonotype was observed once. The rearrangement uses TRBV12-3 or TRBV12-4 and TRBJ2-2; TRBD1 might be the D (6 bases). Trimming cost V 6 bases and J 2 bases, with 10 bases left between them. The CDR3 contains 14 residues. CDR3 nucleotide sequence: TGTGCCAGCAGAGGGACAAGCAACACCGGGGAGCTGTTTTTT. Amino acids: CASRGTSNTGELFF.

In its sample, this clonotype was seen a few times. The V call is TRBV6-1, the J call TRBJ2-5, with 10 bases that match TRBD1. CDR1 and CDR2 from the germline V gene are MNHNS and SASEGT. V lost 6 bases and J lost 4; bases outside the gene matches: 5. The CDR3 sequence is 14 residues long. This CDR3 reads CASSPGTGVETQYF. The DNA of the CDR3 is TGTGCCAGCAGCCCCGGGACAGGGGTAGAGACCCAGTACTTC.

This clonotype was recorded a few times. This chain uses TRBV27 with TRBJ1-5, with D maybe TRBD1 (5 bases). The CDR3 runs to 15 residues. CDR1 and CDR2 (germline): MNHEY, SMNVEV (reference sequence). Trimming removed 5 bases from V and 5 bases from J, with 16 bases in between. The chain's CDR3 is CASSPPGGLHQPQHF. Written as DNA, the CDR3 is TGTGCCAGCAGTCCTCCGGGGGGACTACATCAGCCCCAGCATTTT.

This clonotype has more than one count but fewer than ten. The chain joins TRBV7-2 to TRBJ1-2, with D unresolved. There are 11 residues in the CDR3. Germline V lookup: CDR1 SGHTA, CDR2 FQGNSA. The V and J ends lost 2 bases and 6 bases respectively, with 4 bases between them. As DNA, the CDR3 is TGTGCCAGCAGCTTACATAATGGCTACACCTTC. Translation gives CASSLHNGYTF. Using reference TRBV7-2 and TRBJ1-2 for the parts outside the CDR3, the full variable domain is GAGVSQSPSNKVTEKGKDVELRCDPISGHTALYWYRQSLGQGLEFLIYFQGNSAPDKSGLPSDRFSAERTGGSVSTLTIQRTQQEDSAVYLCASSLHNGYTFGSGTRLTVV.

The chain is built from TRBV7-2 and TRBJ1-1; D may be TRBD1 (6 bases). This CDR3 comprises 14 residues. The V end lost 0 bases, the J end lost 1 base, and 6 bases lay between the germline ends. Germline CDR1 reads SGHTA; CDR2 reads FQGNSA. The CDR3: CASSLAGGNTEAFF. The CDR3, as DNA: TGTGCCAGCAGCTTAGCAGGGGGGAACACTGAAGCTTTCTTT.

This clonotype was counted a few times. The chain couples TRBV20-1 to TRBJ2-7; 9 bases align to TRBD2. In germline, CDR1 is DFQATT, CDR2 SNEGSKA (reference sequence). The CDR3 runs 16 residues. The J segment lost 6 bases and the V segment lost 0 bases, leaving 12 bases of the junction unmatched. The CDR3 sequence is CSARDPWAGGPGEQYF. CDR3 nucleotides: TGCAGTGCTAGAGACCCCTGGGCGGGAGGGCCAGGCGAGCAGTACTTC.

This sequence joins TRBV11-2 and TRBJ1-5; D not resolved. Trimming cost V 1 base and J 5 bases, with 6 bases left between them. This CDR3 comprises 13 residues. Germline CDR1 SGHAT, CDR2 FQNNGV. The CDR3, as DNA: TGTGCCAGCAGCTTAGGGGGTGATCAGCCCCAGCATTTT. Its protein is CASSLGGDQPQHF. Drawing the rest from reference TRBV11-2 and TRBJ1-5, the complete variable domain is EAGVAQSPRYKIIEKRQSVAFWCNPISGHATLYWYQQILGQGPKLLIQFQNNGVVDDSQLPKDRFSAERLKGVDSTLKIQPAKLEDSAVYLCASSLGGDQPQHFGDGTRLSIL.

This clonotype was seen more than once but under ten times. This chain links TRBV28 with TRBJ1-2; perhaps TRBD1 as D (5 bases). CDR1 MDHEN and CDR2 SYDVKM come from the germline V gene. The CDR3 has 13 amino acids. The ends were cut back, 6 bases at V and 8 bases at J, with 16 bases in the middle. The CDR3, as DNA: TGTGCCAGCAGCCGCACACAGGTTTGGGGCTACACCTTC. Encoded protein: CASSRTQVWGYTF.

This clonotype turned up a few times. The chain employs TRBV20-1 and TRBJ1-5, with a weak D call TRBD1 (6 bases). The germline V and J ends were trimmed by 0 bases and 2 bases, with 11 bases remaining between them. The CDR3 extends over 15 amino acids. Germline V gene data show CDR1 as DFQATT and CDR2 as SNEGSKA (reference sequence). The chain's CDR3 is CSARDHRTGNQPQHF. The CDR3 DNA follows: TGCAGTGCTAGAGACCACCGGACAGGCAATCAGCCCCAGCATTTT.

In its sample, this clonotype was seen once. The junction shows a germline mismatch at one end, possibly a read error. J is TRBJ2-7 and V is TRBV19, with D unclear. CDR3 length: 14 amino acids. The germline CDR1 and CDR2 sequences are LNHDA and SQIVND (reference sequence). CDR3 loop: CASRIGGNSYEQYF. CDR3 DNA: TGTGCCAGTAGAATAGGTGGGAACTCCTACGAGCAGTACTTC.

This clonotype was counted a few times. This chain uses TRBV7-2 with TRBJ1-6; tentatively, D is TRBD1 (5 bases). Germline V CDR1 and CDR2: SGHTA, FQGNSA. Trimming pared 2 bases from V and 8 bases from J, leaving 13 bases between. CDR3 length: 15 amino acids. As DNA, the CDR3 is TGTGCCAGCAGCTTATCGGGGCGTAGGGATTCACCCCTCCACTTT. Encoded protein: CASSLSGRRDSPLHF.

This rearrangement joins TRBV12-3 or TRBV12-4 to TRBJ1-5; D is undetermined. Trimming left V 5 bases short and J 2 bases short, with 10 bases between. The CDR3 length is 14 residues. CDR3 sequence (DNA): TGTGCCAGCAGTAGGGCCGGGGGCAATCAGCCCCAGCATTTT. Translation: CASSRAGGNQPQHF.

This clonotype was detected only a few times. The rearrangement uses TRBV4-1 and TRBJ1-5; possibly TRBD1 for D (6 bases). The V and J ends lost 1 base and 1 base respectively, with 11 bases between them. This CDR3 region has 16 residues. CDR1 is MGHRA and CDR2 is YSYEKL in the germline V gene. CDR3 coding DNA: TGCGCCAGCAGCCAAGGGGGGGCACGGAGCAATCAGCCCCAGCATTTT. It yields the protein CASSQGGARSNQPQHF.

The V and J genes are TRBV7-2 and TRBJ2-7; possible D gene TRBD1, 6 bases. The length of the CDR3 is 14 residues. V was trimmed by 5 bases and J by 0 bases, leaving 11 bases between them. From germline, CDR1 is SGHTA and CDR2 FQGNSA. CDR3 in DNA: TGTGCCAGCAGCGGACGGACAGCCTCCTACGAGCAGTACTTC. Protein product: CASSGRTASYEQYF. Full variable domain (outside the CDR3, taken from reference TRBV7-2 and TRBJ2-7): GAGVSQSPSNKVTEKGKDVELRCDPISGHTALYWYRQSLGQGLEFLIYFQGNSAPDKSGLPSDRFSAERTGGSVSTLTIQRTQQEDSAVYLCASSGRTASYEQYFGPGTRLTVT.

This clonotype was recorded a few times. This rearrangement joins TRBV29-1 to TRBJ2-4; D might be TRBD1 or TRBD2, each matching 6 bases. This CDR3 is 12 amino acids long. With 5 bases removed from V and 7 bases from J, the gap between germline ends came to 12 bases. Germline V gene lookup returns CDR1 SQVTM and CDR2 ANQGSEA. The CDR3 loop reads CSVKTGANIQYF. The CDR3 region has the DNA TGCAGCGTTAAGACGGGGGCGAACATTCAGTACTTC.

V gene TRBV3-1 combines with J gene TRBJ1-5; D gene ambiguous. Germline lookup yields CDR1 LGHDT and CDR2 YNNKEL (reference sequence). V lost 1 base, J lost 2 bases, and 9 bases lay in between. The CDR3 covers 15 residues. DNA for the CDR3: TGTGCCAGCAGCCAAGGCCCTGGGCGCAATCAGCCCCAGCATTTT. Its protein is CASSQGPGRNQPQHF.

The chain has TRBV18 and TRBJ2-2, with 7 bases matching TRBD2. V was pared by 6 bases and J by 4 bases, with 11 bases of the junction left unmatched. Per the germline V gene, CDR1 is KGHSH and CDR2 is LQKENI. The CDR3 is 16 residues long. The CDR3 region is CASSPGTKKGTGELFF. The CDR3 DNA reads as TGTGCCAGCTCGCCTGGGACTAAGAAGGGCACCGGGGAGCTGTTTTTT.

V usage is TRBV27 and J usage is TRBJ2-1; D could derive from TRBD1 or TRBD2 (6 bases each). The CDR3 is made up of 16 amino acids. The V and J ends lost 9 bases and 7 bases respectively, with 25 bases between them. Germline assignment: CDR1 MNHEY and CDR2 SMNVEV (reference sequence). CDR3 in amino acids: CARILGGTGVKNEQFF. The CDR3 DNA sequence: TGTGCCAGAATCCTAGGGGGAACGGGAGTTAAGAATGAGCAGTTCTTC.

The V gene is TRBV7-2, the J gene TRBJ1-2; D is unclear. V lost 6 bases, J lost 7 bases, and 9 bases lay in between. Germline V gene sequence: CDR1 SGHTA, CDR2 FQGNSA. The CDR3 is 11 amino acids. In DNA, the CDR3 is TGTGCCAGCAGTCGAGAGGTTGGCTACACCTTC. Encoded protein: CASSREVGYTF. The full variable domain, its missing parts supplied by reference TRBV7-2 and TRBJ1-2, is GAGVSQSPSNKVTEKGKDVELRCDPISGHTALYWYRQSLGQGLEFLIYFQGNSAPDKSGLPSDRFSAERTGGSVSTLTIQRTQQEDSAVYLCASSREVGYTFGSGTRLTVV.

This clonotype turned up a few times. V is TRBV24-1 and J is TRBJ1-2; D is unresolved. The V end was cut by 4 bases, the J end by 3 bases, with 5 bases between. Germline CDR1 is KGHDR and CDR2 is SFDVKD. The CDR3 sequence is 12 residues long. CDR3 region: CATSDGYYGYTF. The CDR3, as DNA: TGTGCCACCAGTGACGGATACTATGGCTACACCTTC.

The chain employs TRBV5-4 and TRBJ2-3, with 9 bases that match TRBD2. J gave up 1 base and V 2 bases, and 8 bases lay outside the gene matches. Germline CDR1 is SGHNT and CDR2 is YYREEE (reference sequence). This CDR3 region has 17 residues. The CDR3 coding sequence is TGTGCCAGCAGCTTAAAGACGGCGGGAGGGGGCACAGATACGCAGTATTTT. Translated: CASSLKTAGGGTDTQYF.

This clonotype was observed a handful of times. The chain combines TRBV25-1 with TRBJ1-3; D is ambiguous. This CDR3 has 13 amino acids. Germline CDR1 and CDR2: MGHDK and SYGVNS. Trimming took 6 bases from V and 0 from J, leaving 6 bases between them. The CDR3 nucleotides are TGTGCCAGCAGGCAGCTCTCTGGAAACACCATATATTTT. This translates into CASRQLSGNTIYF.

This clonotype has more than one count but fewer than ten. The chain uses TRBV4-3 and TRBJ2-1; 10 bases are a match to TRBD2. The CDR3 is 16 residues long. The germline V gene has CDR1 LGHNA and CDR2 YSLEER. J lost 4 bases, V lost 3 bases, and 6 bases had no gene match. CDR3 DNA sequence: TGCGCCAGCAGCCAGGGTCTAGCGGGAGTGTACAATGAGCAGTTCTTC. This translates into CASSQGLAGVYNEQFF.

The chain links TRBV7-7 to TRBJ2-3, with 12 bases matching TRBD2. J lost 3 bases, V lost 4 bases, and 2 bases had no gene match. CDR1 is SSHAT and CDR2 is FNYEAQ in the germline V gene (reference sequence). CDR3 length: 15 amino acids. The CDR3 loop reads CASSSGLAGTDTQYF. The CDR3 DNA reads as TGTGCCAGCAGCTCCGGACTAGCGGGGACAGATACGCAGTATTTT.

This clonotype was observed a few times. This chain joins TRBV27 and TRBJ2-5, with D unresolved. The V gene lost 8 bases and the J gene lost 0 bases, with 10 bases spanning the gap. This CDR3 is 13 amino acids long. Germline V gene sequence: CDR1 MNHEY, CDR2 SMNVEV (reference sequence). The CDR3 DNA sequence: TGTGCCAGCCTTTCGGCGGACCAAGAGACCCAGTACTTC. This gives the protein CASLSADQETQYF.

The chain recombines TRBV11-3 with TRBJ1-1; the D gene is possibly TRBD1 (6 bases). The CDR3 has 15 residues. The V and J ends lost 5 bases and 1 base respectively, with 14 bases between them. Germline CDR1 is SGHNT and CDR2 is YENEEA. The CDR3 sequence is CASSPRGAGNTEAFF. CDR3 sequence (DNA): TGTGCCAGCAGCCCCCGGGGGGCTGGGAACACTGAAGCTTTCTTT.